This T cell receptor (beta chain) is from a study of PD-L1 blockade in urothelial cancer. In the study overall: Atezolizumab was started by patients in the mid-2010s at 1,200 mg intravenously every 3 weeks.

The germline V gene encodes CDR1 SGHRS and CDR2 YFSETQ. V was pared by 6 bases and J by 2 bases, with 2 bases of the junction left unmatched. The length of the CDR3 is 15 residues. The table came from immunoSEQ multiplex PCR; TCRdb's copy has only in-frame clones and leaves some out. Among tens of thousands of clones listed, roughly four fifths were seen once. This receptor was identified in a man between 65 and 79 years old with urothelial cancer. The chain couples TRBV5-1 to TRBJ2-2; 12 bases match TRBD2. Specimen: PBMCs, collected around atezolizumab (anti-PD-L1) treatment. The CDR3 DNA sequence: TGCGCCAGCACTAGCGGGGGGGAAAACACCGGGGAGCTGTTTTTT. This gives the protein CASTSGGENTGELFF.